One and the same sample provided the 30 T cell receptor beta chains below, sequenced in a study of identifying expanded T cells in peripheral blood. Generated by immunoSEQ multiplex PCR, the TCRdb table keeps only in-frame clones and is missing some. The table records approximately 100,000 clones, roughly 90% of them present only once. The specimen was blood. The source of these receptors is a person between 18 and 69 years old in good health.

The chain links TRBV7-2 to TRBJ2-7, with D tentatively TRBD1 (6 bases). There are 14 residues in the CDR3. The germline V gene has CDR1 SGHTA and CDR2 FQGNSA. Between the trimmed V and J ends, which lost 5 bases and 3 bases, there was a span of 14 bases. This CDR3 is CASSQRTAFYEQYF. Here the CDR3 DNA reads TGTGCCAGCAGCCAACGGACAGCTTTCTACGAGCAGTACTTC.

This chain connects TRBV7-9 to TRBJ2-7; the match to TRBD2 covers 9 bases. Germline assignment: CDR1 SEHNR and CDR2 FQNEAQ (reference sequence). This CDR3 comprises 14 residues. Trimming at V came to 5 bases and at J to 5 bases, leaving 7 bases not matched to a gene. The CDR3 DNA reads as TGTGCCAGCAGCCCCGGACTAGCGACCCACGAGCAGTACTTC. Translation: CASSPGLATHEQYF.

V is TRBV6-5 and J is TRBJ2-7, with D tentatively TRBD1 (7 bases). Germline values: CDR1 MNHEY, CDR2 SVGAGI. The CDR3 is 14 amino acids. V was trimmed by 6 bases and J by 0 bases, leaving 12 bases between them. As DNA, the CDR3 is TGTGCCAGCAGCAGACAGGGACTCTCCTACGAGCAGTACTTC. Protein sequence: CASSRQGLSYEQYF.

The chain has TRBV5-1 and TRBJ2-7, with TRBD1 as a possible D gene (6 bases). Germline CDR1 is SGHRS and CDR2 is YFSETQ. Trimming took off 2 bases at V and 0 bases at J, with 15 bases between the two ends. The CDR3 covers 16 residues. CDR3 DNA: TGCGCCAGCAGCTTCAGCCTGCTGGGGGCCTCCTACGAGCAGTACTTC. It specifies CASSFSLLGASYEQYF. Complete variable domain (other parts from reference TRBV5-1 and TRBJ2-7): KAGVTQTPRYLIKTRGQQVTLSCSPISGHRSVSWYQQTPGQGLQFLFEYFSETQRNKGNFPGRFSGRQFSNSRSEMNVSTLELGDSALYLCASSFSLLGASYEQYFGPGTRLTVT.

As concerns this clone: Sequence at one end of the junction differs from germline and may be a read error. The chain recombines TRBV6-5 with TRBJ2-1, with 7 bases matching TRBD2. CDR3 length equals 11 residues. Per germline, CDR1 MNHEY and CDR2 SVGAGI. Here the CDR3 reads CASSYSGAELF. CDR3 DNA sequence: TGTGCCAGCAGTTACAGCGGGGCCGAACTCTTC.

This clone was found a few times. This chain connects TRBV2 to TRBJ1-6, with D hard to call. This CDR3 is built from 14 residues. V was clipped by 6 bases and J by 8 bases, with 14 bases between them. Germline CDR1 SNHLY, CDR2 FYNNEI. CDR3 nucleotide sequence: TGTGCCAGCAGGCTGACCTTTATGGATTCACCCCTCCACTTT. Its protein is CASRLTFMDSPLHF.

The chain employs TRBV11-2 and TRBJ2-3; D not resolved. Germline loops: CDR1 SGHAT, CDR2 FQNNGV. The length of the CDR3 is 16 residues. Between the trimmed V and J ends, which lost 1 base and 5 bases, there was a span of 16 bases. CDR3 region: CASSLAPWGAEDTQYF. The DNA of the CDR3 is TGTGCCAGCAGCTTAGCGCCCTGGGGTGCGGAAGATACGCAGTATTTT.

This chain uses TRBV6-4 with TRBJ2-1; 9 bases map to TRBD1. Germline CDR1 is MRHNA and CDR2 is SNTAGT. CDR3 length: 14 residues. With 5 bases clipped from V and 8 bases from J, the junction kept 7 bases outside the gene matches. Written as DNA, the CDR3 is TGTGCCAGCAGTCTCGGGACAGGGAAGTATGAGCAGTTCTTC. This gives the protein CASSLGTGKYEQFF.

The V gene is TRBV10-3, the J gene TRBJ2-3; D ambiguous. Trimming pared 4 bases from V and 9 bases from J, leaving 11 bases between. The CDR3 consists of 12 residues. From germline, CDR1 is ENHRY and CDR2 SYGVKD. CDR3 loop: CAISARSTTQYF. The CDR3 DNA is TGTGCCATCAGTGCTAGGTCGACAACGCAGTATTTT.

The genes are TRBV28 and TRBJ1-6; the D gene is possibly TRBD1 (5 bases). The CDR3 length is 15 residues. CDR1 is MDHEN and CDR2 is SYDVKM in the germline V gene. V gave up 4 bases and J gave up 7 bases, with 14 bases separating them. CDR3 sequence (DNA): TGTGCCAGCAGTTCCCCCGCAGGGTTCAATTCACCCCTCCACTTT. It translates to CASSSPAGFNSPLHF.

The V gene is TRBV7-2, the J gene TRBJ1-1, with 7 bases that match TRBD1. The CDR3 sequence is 14 residues long. Germline V gene data show CDR1 as SGHTA and CDR2 as FQGNSA. Trimming at V came to 3 bases and at J to 3 bases, leaving 4 bases not matched to a gene. CDR3 residues: CASSFWDRYTEAFF. The DNA for the CDR3 is TGTGCCAGCAGCTTCTGGGACAGATACACTGAAGCTTTCTTT.

The V gene is TRBV5-1, the J gene TRBJ2-1; tentative D call: TRBD1 (5 bases). CDR1 is SGHRS, CDR2 YFSETQ, per germline. V gave up 1 base and J gave up 9 bases, with 11 bases separating them. CDR3 length: 13 residues. CDR3 sequence reads: CASSLQQAGEQFF. CDR3 DNA: TGCGCCAGCAGCTTGCAACAGGCCGGTGAGCAGTTCTTC.

Here the CDR3 DNA reads TGTGCCAGCAGCTTCGGAACAGGAACTTACGAGCAGTACTTC. Translated: CASSFGTGTYEQYF. This chain links TRBV5-6 with TRBJ2-7; tentatively, D is TRBD1 (5 bases). Trimming shortened V by 2 bases and J by 4 bases, and 13 bases separated the two germline ends. The CDR3 contains 14 residues. CDR1 is SGHDT and CDR2 is YYEEEE in the germline V gene.

The chain carries TRBV9 and TRBJ2-5; 10 bases agree with TRBD2. The trim removed 1 base at V and 0 bases at J, leaving 3 bases unmatched. Germline CDR1 SGDLS, CDR2 YYNGEE. The CDR3 totals 16 residues. CDR3 sequence: CASSVSSGGDQETQYF. The DNA of the CDR3 is TGTGCCAGCAGCGTATCTAGCGGGGGCGACCAAGAGACCCAGTACTTC.

The chain joins TRBV11-3 to TRBJ1-1; D remains ambiguous. V was clipped by 2 bases and J by 11 bases, with 15 bases between them. Per germline, CDR1 SGHNT and CDR2 YENEEA. The CDR3 consists of 13 residues. In DNA, the CDR3 is TGTGCCAGCAGCTTATCTCCGGGCAGTAGGGCTTTCTTT. Translation: CASSLSPGSRAFF.

The J gene is TRBJ2-7, the V gene TRBV7-9; perhaps TRBD1 as D (5 bases). The CDR3 sequence is 14 residues long. Germline CDR1 is SEHNR and CDR2 is FQNEAQ (reference sequence). Between the trimmed V and J ends, which lost 7 bases and 2 bases, there was a span of 15 bases. This CDR3 is CASNQKGPTYEQYF. CDR3 nucleotides: TGTGCCAGCAACCAAAAGGGGCCCACCTACGAGCAGTACTTC.

The chain joins TRBV7-2 to TRBJ2-7; weak D call: TRBD2 (7 bases). The V end lost 1 base, the J end lost 5 bases, and 15 bases lay between the germline ends. This CDR3 has 15 amino acids. The V gene's germline CDR1 is SGHTA and CDR2 FQGNSA. Here the CDR3 DNA reads TGTGCCAGCAGCTTAGGAGGGGGGGTAGGGCACGAGCAGTACTTC. Its translation is CASSLGGGVGHEQYF.

The chain carries TRBV29-1 and TRBJ2-1; D uncertain. Between the trimmed V and J ends, which lost 3 bases and 0 bases, there was a span of 9 bases. Germline-derived CDR1 and CDR2 are SQVTM and ANQGSEA. This CDR3 spans 14 amino acids. This chain's CDR3 is CSVDSFSSYNEQFF. CDR3 sequence (DNA): TGCAGCGTTGACAGTTTTAGCTCCTACAATGAGCAGTTCTTC.

The chain uses TRBV5-1 and TRBJ1-4, with no clear D. Germline V gene sequence: CDR1 SGHRS, CDR2 YFSETQ. The CDR3 covers 15 residues. V was shortened by 1 base and J by 2 bases, with 9 bases between the two germline ends. The CDR3 loop reads CASSLTGSTNEKLFF. The CDR3 DNA sequence: TGCGCCAGCAGCTTGACTGGTAGCACTAATGAAAAACTGTTTTTT.

The genes are TRBV10-3 and TRBJ1-5; 9 nucleotides agree with TRBD1. Germline lookup yields CDR1 ENHRY and CDR2 SYGVKD. This CDR3 region has 16 residues. With V trimmed by 0 bases and J by 4 bases, 4 bases remained unmatched. In nucleotides, the CDR3 is TGTGCCATCAGTGAGTCAGGACAGGGGTTAAATCAGCCCCAGCATTTT. Translating it yields CAISESGQGLNQPQHF.

This chain joins TRBV5-1 and TRBJ2-1; 7 nucleotides align to TRBD2. The ends lost 3 bases at V and 9 bases at J; junction bases unmatched: 9. Germline values: CDR1 SGHRS, CDR2 YFSETQ. This CDR3 is built from 14 residues. This CDR3 is CASSSRTRAGEQFF. As DNA, the CDR3 is TGCGCCAGCAGCTCAAGGACTAGGGCCGGTGAGCAGTTCTTC.

The chain recombines TRBV7-2 with TRBJ2-3; no definite D call. This CDR3 has 16 residues. V lost 1 base and J lost 2, with 13 bases in between. Germline V lookup: CDR1 SGHTA, CDR2 FQGNSA. The CDR3 coding sequence is TGTGCCAGCAGCTTAGGGGTCTACCCTCTCACAGATACGCAGTATTTT. This encodes CASSLGVYPLTDTQYF.

This clone showed up just once. This rearrangement joins TRBV7-9 to TRBJ1-6; maybe TRBD1 (5 bases). The germline V gene encodes CDR1 SEHNR and CDR2 FQNEAQ (reference sequence). V shed 1 base and J shed 11 bases, with 12 bases lying between them. CDR3 size: 14 residues. The CDR3 here is CASSLDPQGAPLHF. CDR3 sequence (DNA): TGTGCCAGCAGCTTAGACCCTCAGGGAGCACCCCTCCACTTT.

The chain carries TRBV13 and TRBJ1-1; 7 nucleotides agree with TRBD1. This CDR3 contains 15 residues. Germline V gene data show CDR1 as PRHDT and CDR2 as FYEKMQ (reference sequence). V dropped 5 bases and J dropped 2; count of bases not matched to a gene: 8. Written as DNA, the CDR3 is TGTGCCAGCAGCCCACAAGGGACAGCTAACACTGAAGCTTTCTTT. Translated, it gives CASSPQGTANTEAFF.

The chain carries TRBV6-5 and TRBJ1-5; D might be TRBD1 (5 bases). The CDR3 totals 15 residues. Trimming cost V 10 bases and J 0 bases, with 16 bases left between them. CDR1 MNHEY and CDR2 SVGAGI come from the germline V gene. CDR3 residues: CATYPRGYSNQPQHF. The CDR3 DNA reads as TGTGCCACCTACCCTAGGGGATATAGCAATCAGCCCCAGCATTTT.

CDR3 in amino acids: CASSQDGASTEAFF. CDR3 in DNA: TGCGCCAGCAGCCAAGATGGGGCAAGCACTGAAGCTTTCTTT. This chain uses TRBV4-1 with TRBJ1-1; D possibly corresponds to TRBD1 (5 bases). Trimming took off 0 bases at V and 4 bases at J, with 9 bases between the two ends. This CDR3 is 14 amino acids long. Germline CDR1 reads MGHRA; CDR2 reads YSYEKL.

The chain recombines TRBV5-8 with TRBJ2-5; D possibly corresponds to TRBD1 (6 bases). The CDR3 loop spans 14 amino acids. Germline CDR1 and CDR2: SGHTS and YDEGEE. V was clipped by 0 bases and J by 2 bases, with 8 bases between them. The CDR3 loop reads CASSLVDRQETQYF. CDR3 bases: TGTGCCAGCAGCTTGGTTGACAGGCAAGAGACCCAGTACTTC. Using reference TRBV5-8 and TRBJ2-5 for the parts outside the CDR3, the full variable domain is EAGVTQSPTHLIKTRGQQATLRCSPISGHTSVYWYQQALGLGLQFLLWYDEGEERNRGNFPPRFSGRQFPNYSSELNVNALELEDSALYLCASSLVDRQETQYFGPGTRLLVL.

The rearrangement links TRBV9 to TRBJ2-7, with D possibly matching TRBD2 (5 bases). Trimming removed 0 bases at V and 4 bases at J, with 20 bases between. There are 17 residues in the CDR3. In germline, CDR1 is SGDLS, CDR2 YYNGEE. The CDR3 region is CASSVEVWTPQPYEQYF. CDR3 in DNA: TGTGCCAGCAGCGTAGAAGTATGGACTCCCCAACCTTACGAGCAGTACTTC.

V gene TRBV6-5 combines with J gene TRBJ2-1, with D perhaps TRBD1 (6 bases). Germline V gene lookup returns CDR1 MNHEY and CDR2 SVGAGI. There are 11 residues in the CDR3. V lost 6 bases and J lost 10, with 10 bases in between. CDR3 DNA: TGTGCCAGCAGCTCAGGGGTGGAGCAGTTCTTC. Translating it yields CASSSGVEQFF.

The sample holds one count of this clone. The chain combines TRBV27 with TRBJ2-1, with 8 bases that match TRBD2. This CDR3 region has 13 residues. Germline values: CDR1 MNHEY, CDR2 SMNVEV (reference sequence). The J segment lost 8 bases and the V segment lost 6 bases, leaving 6 bases of the junction unmatched. The CDR3, as DNA: TGTGCCAGCAGATACGAACTAGCGGATGAGCAGTTCTTC. This encodes CASRYELADEQFF.